What follows are 13 T cell receptor beta chains derived from one specimen sequenced in a study of T cell repertoires in cytomegalovirus infection. TCRdb re-called the reads through MiXCR, storing one row per CDR3 protein. Counted here are more than 400,000 distinct CDR3 sequences, approximately 25% occurring once; the ten biggest clones make up 13%. Sequenced sample: PBMCs. All receptors come from a human donor in good health (CMV status not recorded). Some clones in this sample may be carry-over from other donors' samples.

This clonotype was detected many times. J is TRBJ2-2 and V is TRBV7-2; no clear D gene. V was clipped by 1 base and J by 3 bases, with 0 bases between them. The CDR3 runs 12 residues. The germline V gene has CDR1 SGHTA and CDR2 FQGNSA. The CDR3 loop is CASSLDTGELFF. CDR3 nucleotide sequence: TGTGCCAGCAGCTTAGACACCGGGGAGCTGTTTTTT.

This clonotype was seen only a few times. The CDR3 here is CASSIRGPGNTIYF. The DNA of the CDR3 is TGTGCCAGTAGTATACGCGGACCTGGAAACACCATATATTTT. V is TRBV19 and J is TRBJ1-3; the D is unclear. This CDR3 has 14 residues. The ends were cut back, 2 bases at V and 2 bases at J, with 7 bases in the middle. Germline CDR1 LNHDA, CDR2 SQIVND (reference sequence).

There are a few counts of this clonotype. This sequence joins TRBV27 and TRBJ2-3, with 8 nucleotides matching TRBD2. Germline V gives CDR1 MNHEY, CDR2 SMNVEV (reference sequence). The CDR3 has 14 amino acids. The V gene end was trimmed by 3 bases and the J gene end by 9 bases; junction bases not matched to a gene: 8. CDR3 in amino acids: CASSFGLAVRTQYF. The CDR3 DNA reads as TGTGCCAGCAGTTTTGGACTAGCTGTCAGAACGCAGTATTTT.

This clonotype was found a few times. The genes are TRBV24-1 and TRBJ2-3, with 10 nucleotides matching TRBD1. Germline trimming cut 1 base from V and 3 bases from J; bases unmatched to any gene: 6. The CDR3 runs to 17 residues. Germline loops: CDR1 KGHDR, CDR2 SFDVKD. This chain's CDR3 is CATSDLPGTGETDTQYF. The CDR3 bases are TGTGCCACCAGTGATTTACCCGGGACAGGGGAAACAGATACGCAGTATTTT.

This clonotype turned up a few times. The chain has TRBV6-2 or TRBV6-3 and TRBJ1-5, with TRBD1 matching 8 bases. Germline CDR1 MNHEY, CDR2 SVGEGT. The CDR3 runs to 14 residues. Trimming cost V 7 bases and J 9 bases; bases outside gene matches: 11. The CDR3 loop reads CASNSGTGQGPQHF. The CDR3 DNA sequence: TGTGCCAGCAACTCCGGGACAGGACAGGGGCCCCAGCATTTT.

This clonotype has only a few counts. The chain combines TRBV18 with TRBJ2-3, with unresolved D. Germline V lookup: CDR1 KGHSH, CDR2 LQKENI. V lost 6 bases and J 4 bases, leaving 14 bases between the germline ends. This CDR3 has 14 residues. CDR3 protein: CASSPGSRADTQYF. The CDR3, as DNA: TGTGCCAGCTCCCCCGGTTCACGGGCAGATACGCAGTATTTT.

This sequence joins TRBV19 and TRBJ2-4, with a tentative D call TRBD2 (5 bases). Trimming removed 4 bases at V and 1 base at J, with 11 bases between. In germline, CDR1 is LNHDA, CDR2 SQIVND (reference sequence). The CDR3 extends over 15 amino acids. The CDR3 coding sequence is TGTGCCAGTAGTAGGGAGAGGGATGCCAAAAACATTCAGTACTTC. Translation gives CASSRERDAKNIQYF.

This clonotype occurred a few times. The V and J genes are TRBV19 and TRBJ1-1, with TRBD1 as a possible D gene (5 bases). The ends were cut back, 4 bases at V and 1 base at J, with 10 bases in the middle. Germline lookup yields CDR1 LNHDA and CDR2 SQIVND (reference sequence). The CDR3 has 14 amino acids. CDR3 DNA sequence: TGTGCCAGTAGTACCGGAACAGGGAACACTGAAGCTTTCTTT. Its translation: CASSTGTGNTEAFF.

This clonotype has only a few counts. The chain uses TRBV18 and TRBJ1-5; D is unresolved. Germline V gene data show CDR1 as KGHSH and CDR2 as LQKENI. V lost 2 bases and J lost 0, with 11 bases in between. This CDR3 comprises 16 residues. This CDR3 is CASSPSSANSNQPQHF. As DNA, the CDR3 is TGTGCCAGCTCACCATCGTCGGCCAATAGCAATCAGCCCCAGCATTTT. Based on the CDR3 plus reference TRBV18 and TRBJ1-5, the full variable domain is NAGVMQNPRHLVRRRGQEARLRCSPMKGHSHVYWYRQLPEEGLKFMVYLQKENIIDESGMPKERFSAEFPKEGPSILRIQQVVRGDSAAYFCASSPSSANSNQPQHFGDGTRLSIL.

A single count supports this clonotype. The chain carries TRBV20-1 and TRBJ2-3, with D hard to call. Trimming left V 5 bases short and J 2 bases short, with 14 bases between. Germline V gene sequence: CDR1 DFQATT, CDR2 SNEGSKA (reference sequence). The length of the CDR3 is 14 residues. CDR3 protein: CSAQGSSLTDTQYF. In DNA, the CDR3 is TGCAGTGCTCAAGGCTCCTCGCTCACAGATACGCAGTATTTT.

This clonotype was seen more than once but under ten times. V usage is TRBV10-3 and J usage is TRBJ2-3; the match to TRBD2 covers 7 bases. This CDR3 spans 14 amino acids. With 6 bases clipped from V and 3 bases from J, the junction kept 6 bases outside the gene matches. Germline loops: CDR1 ENHRY, CDR2 SYGVKD. The CDR3 sequence is CAIRPPGGTDTQYF. Written as DNA, the CDR3 is TGTGCCATCAGACCCCCGGGGGGTACAGATACGCAGTATTTT.

This clonotype has just a few counts. V and J are TRBV6-1 and TRBJ1-3; D is unclear. The CDR3 totals 11 residues. The V gene's germline CDR1 is MNHNS and CDR2 SASEGT. The V end was cut by 6 bases, the J end by 6 bases, with 6 bases between. The CDR3: CASRGANTIYF. The CDR3 nucleotides are TGTGCCAGCAGGGGAGCAAACACCATATATTTT.

The chain couples TRBV4-1 to TRBJ1-2; D gene uncertain. V lost 0 bases and J 5 bases, leaving 16 bases between the germline ends. Germline V gives CDR1 MGHRA, CDR2 YSYEKL. The CDR3 runs to 16 residues. The CDR3 sequence is CASSQEPTSRIYGYTF. CDR3 coding DNA: TGCGCCAGCAGCCAAGAACCCACCAGCAGGATTTATGGCTACACCTTC.